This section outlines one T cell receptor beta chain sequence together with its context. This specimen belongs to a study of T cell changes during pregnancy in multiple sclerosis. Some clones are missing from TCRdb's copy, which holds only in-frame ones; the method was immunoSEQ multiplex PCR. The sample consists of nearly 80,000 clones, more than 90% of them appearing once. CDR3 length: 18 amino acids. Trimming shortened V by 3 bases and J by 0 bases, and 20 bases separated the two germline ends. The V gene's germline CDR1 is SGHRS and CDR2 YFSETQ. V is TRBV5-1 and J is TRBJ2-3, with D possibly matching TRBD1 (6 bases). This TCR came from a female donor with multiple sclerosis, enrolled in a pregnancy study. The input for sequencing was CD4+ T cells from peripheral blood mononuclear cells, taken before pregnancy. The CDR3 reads CASSYGGQPSPSTDTQYF. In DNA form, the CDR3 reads TGCGCCAGCAGCTATGGTGGACAGCCAAGTCCTAGCACAGATACGCAGTATTTT.